This T cell receptor beta chain was captured in a study of OX40 agonist ivuxolimab in advanced cancers. Background on the study: The study enrolled dose-escalation patients with hepatocellular carcinoma, melanoma, renal cell or head and neck cancer. The eligibility criteria allowed prior anti-PD-1, anti-PD-L1 or anti-CTLA-4 therapy, and 40% had some. Study-wide points: Fewer expanded clones were found on average in CD4+ than in CD8+ T cells.

Concerning this clone itself: Its antigen is not known.

The CDR3 is 14 amino acids. Trimming took 1 base from V and 8 from J, leaving 14 bases between them. Germline loops: CDR1 SNHLY, CDR2 FYNNEI. Only in-frame clones appear in the TCRdb table, and some are missing; sequencing was by immunoSEQ multiplex PCR. The data show 60,000 or so clones, about 82% seen once. This TCR was sampled from an adult with an advanced solid tumor such as melanoma, head and neck, liver or kidney cancer. The material sequenced was CD4+ or CD8+ T cells sorted from blood, taken in a trial of the OX40 agonist ivuxolimab. The chain has TRBV2 and TRBJ1-2; D perhaps matches TRBD1 (5 bases). The CDR3 reads CASSEDQGLGGYTF. CDR3 sequence (DNA): TGTGCCAGCAGTGAAGACCAGGGTTTGGGAGGCTACACCTTC.